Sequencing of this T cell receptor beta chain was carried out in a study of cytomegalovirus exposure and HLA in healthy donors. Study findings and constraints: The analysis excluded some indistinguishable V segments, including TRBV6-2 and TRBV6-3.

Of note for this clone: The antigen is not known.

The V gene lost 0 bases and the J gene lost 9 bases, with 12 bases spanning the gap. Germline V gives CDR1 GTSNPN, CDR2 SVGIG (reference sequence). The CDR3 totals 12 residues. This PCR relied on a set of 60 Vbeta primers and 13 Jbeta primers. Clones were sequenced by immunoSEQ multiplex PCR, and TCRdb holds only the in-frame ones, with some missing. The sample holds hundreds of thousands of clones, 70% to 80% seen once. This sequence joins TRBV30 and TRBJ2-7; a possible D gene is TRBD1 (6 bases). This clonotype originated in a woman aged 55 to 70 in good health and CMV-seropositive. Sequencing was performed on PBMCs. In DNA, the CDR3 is TGTGCCTGGAGTGTACTGGGGGCAGGGCAGTACTTC. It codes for CAWSVLGAGQYF. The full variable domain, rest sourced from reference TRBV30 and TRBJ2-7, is SQTIHQWPATLVQPVGSPLSLECTVEGTSNPNLYWYRQAAGRGLQLLFYSVGIGQISSEVPQNLSASRPQDRQFILSSKKLLLSDSGFYLCAWSVLGAGQYFGPGTRLTVT.